One and the same sample provided the 27 T cell receptor beta chains below, sequenced in a study of T-cell memory formation after mild COVID-19. A single record per CDR3 protein comes from TCRdb applying MiXCR to the 5' RACE reads. This sample has hundreds of thousands of distinct CDR3 sequences, with roughly 17% found just once. The sequenced sample was PBMCs or a T cell subset sorted from them (not recorded which). The receptors here all came from an adult woman who had mild COVID-19 (a few samples of this study predate the infection). Cell type and time point are not known.

The CDR3 nucleotides read TGTGCCAGCAGCACCGACAGGGCGCACACTGAAGCTTTCTTT. Translating it yields CASSTDRAHTEAFF. The chain has TRBV7-2 and TRBJ1-1; 7 nucleotides agree with TRBD1. V was pared by 5 bases and J by 3 bases, with 6 bases of the junction left unmatched. CDR1 is SGHTA and CDR2 is FQGNSA in the germline V gene. CDR3 length: 14 residues.

This clonotype was seen a handful of times. V gene TRBV7-9 combines with J gene TRBJ2-5, with D possibly matching TRBD1 (5 bases). Germline CDR1 and CDR2: SEHNR and FQNEAQ (reference sequence). The V and J ends lost 4 bases and 5 bases respectively, with 11 bases between them. The CDR3 has 13 amino acids. The DNA of the CDR3 is TGTGCCAGCAGCTCTCCAGGGAAGGAGACCCAGTACTTC. Translating gives CASSSPGKETQYF. Filled out from reference TRBV7-9 and TRBJ2-5, the complete variable domain reads DTGVSQNPRHKITKRGQNVTFRCDPISEHNRLYWYRQTLGQGPEFLTYFQNEAQLEKSRLLSDRFSAERPKGSFSTLEIQRTEQGDSAMYLCASSSPGKETQYFGPGTRLLVL.

The V and J genes are TRBV24-1 and TRBJ1-1; no clear D gene. With 3 bases removed from V and 10 bases from J, the gap between germline ends came to 8 bases. CDR3 length equals 11 residues. CDR1 is KGHDR, CDR2 SFDVKD, per germline. CDR3 residues: CATSDGLTAFF. The CDR3 bases are TGTGCCACCAGTGATGGGTTGACAGCTTTCTTT.

This chain joins TRBV30 and TRBJ2-1; the match to TRBD2 covers 9 bases. CDR3 length: 16 amino acids. The germline V gene has CDR1 GTSNPN and CDR2 SVGIG (reference sequence). Losses at the gene ends were 2 bases for V and 8 bases for J; bases not matched to a gene: 13. The CDR3 sequence: CAWSRGWRGGRYEQFF. The CDR3 DNA reads TGTGCCTGGAGTAGAGGGTGGCGGGGGGGCCGTTATGAGCAGTTCTTC.

In this sample, this clonotype turned up a few times. The chain employs TRBV29-1 and TRBJ2-3; D is perhaps TRBD1 or TRBD2 (5 bases each). The length of the CDR3 is 13 residues. V was clipped by 4 bases and J by 2 bases, with 10 bases between them. Germline-derived CDR1 and CDR2 are SQVTM and ANQGSEA. The CDR3 coding sequence is TGCAGCGTTGCGGGGCGGACCACAGATACGCAGTATTTT. Translating gives CSVAGRTTDTQYF.

The V and J genes are TRBV7-2 and TRBJ2-1; TRBD2 is a possible D gene (6 bases). Between the trimmed V and J ends, which lost 5 bases and 5 bases, there was a span of 10 bases. The germline V gene encodes CDR1 SGHTA and CDR2 FQGNSA. The CDR3 sequence is 13 residues long. The CDR3 protein is CASSRRADNEQFF. DNA for the CDR3: TGTGCCAGCAGCCGGAGGGCCGACAATGAGCAGTTCTTC.

In this sample, this clonotype turned up a few times. The V and J genes are TRBV3-1 and TRBJ2-3, with 8 bases aligning to TRBD2. Germline loops: CDR1 LGHDT, CDR2 YNNKEL (reference sequence). CDR3 size: 19 residues. J gave up 4 bases and V 0 bases, and 15 bases lay outside the gene matches. This CDR3 reads CASSQDLGRLGGASDTQYF. DNA of the CDR3: TGTGCCAGCAGCCAAGATCTGGGTCGCCTCGGGGGGGCCTCAGATACGCAGTATTTT.

This chain links TRBV7-2 with TRBJ2-4, with D perhaps matching TRBD1 (6 bases). The V end lost 5 bases, the J end lost 9 bases, and 11 bases lay between the germline ends. Germline-derived CDR1 and CDR2 are SGHTA and FQGNSA. This CDR3 is built from 12 residues. The CDR3 DNA reads as TGTGCCAGCAGCCCAGGGGTGGGCATTCAGTACTTC. It translates to CASSPGVGIQYF.

Only a few counts were recorded for this clonotype. The CDR3: CASSVGPIGAGGYEQYF. The CDR3, as DNA: TGTGCCAGCAGCGTAGGCCCCATTGGCGCGGGAGGCTACGAGCAGTACTTC. The V gene is TRBV9, the J gene TRBJ2-7; 8 bases line up with TRBD2. V shed 0 bases and J 3 bases; nucleotides not matched to a gene: 11. This CDR3 comprises 17 residues. Germline CDR1 is SGDLS and CDR2 is YYNGEE.

The chain recombines TRBV7-6 with TRBJ2-7, with no clear D. The CDR3 contains 17 residues. Germline CDR1 reads SGHVS; CDR2 reads FNYEAQ. The germline V and J ends were trimmed by 1 base and 0 bases, with 16 bases remaining between them. The CDR3 coding sequence is TGTGCCAGCAGCTTAGATTTAAGTCGATCGGTCTCCTACGAGCAGTACTTC. It is translated as CASSLDLSRSVSYEQYF.

V and J are TRBV5-1 and TRBJ1-1; D unresolved. Germline V gene sequence: CDR1 SGHRS, CDR2 YFSETQ. There are 12 residues in the CDR3. V was pared by 0 bases and J by 3 bases, with 3 bases between. The CDR3 DNA is TGCGCCAGCAGCTTGGGCCACACTGAAGCTTTCTTT. It specifies CASSLGHTEAFF.

The rearrangement joins TRBV7-2 to TRBJ2-1; D gene unclear. This CDR3 contains 14 residues. Per the germline V gene, CDR1 is SGHTA and CDR2 is FQGNSA. Trimming cost V 1 base and J 3 bases, with 7 bases left between them. This CDR3 reads CASSLDLGYNEQFF. CDR3 nucleotide sequence: TGTGCCAGCAGCTTAGATCTCGGCTACAATGAGCAGTTCTTC.

This clonotype came up a few times. J is TRBJ2-1 and V is TRBV6-5; perhaps TRBD1 as D (5 bases). This CDR3 has 15 residues. Germline CDR1 is MNHEY and CDR2 is SVGAGI. Between the trimmed V and J ends, which lost 5 bases and 0 bases, there was a span of 11 bases. CDR3 nucleotide sequence: TGTGCCAGCAGTACTACAGGAAGCTCCTACAATGAGCAGTTCTTC. Translation: CASSTTGSSYNEQFF.

This clonotype was seen only a few times. The CDR3 loop reads CATSRDKGRNTGELFF. CDR3 sequence (DNA): TGTGCCACCAGCAGAGATAAGGGGAGGAACACCGGGGAGCTGTTTTTT. This sequence joins TRBV15 and TRBJ2-2; D is possibly TRBD1 or TRBD2 (5 bases each). Germline CDR1 is LNHNV and CDR2 is YYDKDF (reference sequence). The CDR3 runs 16 residues. The V and J ends lost 0 bases and 1 base respectively, with 9 bases between them.

The rearrangement uses TRBV30 and TRBJ2-7, with D perhaps matching TRBD1 (6 bases). The ends were cut back, 0 bases at V and 6 bases at J, with 18 bases in the middle. Germline V gene data show CDR1 as GTSNPN and CDR2 as SVGIG (reference sequence). The CDR3 contains 15 residues. The CDR3 reads CAWSVGGLGQFEQYF. CDR3 nucleotide sequence: TGTGCCTGGAGTGTAGGAGGTTTAGGACAGTTCGAGCAGTACTTC. Looking up the rest from reference TRBV30 and TRBJ2-7 gives the full variable domain: SQTIHQWPATLVQPVGSPLSLECTVEGTSNPNLYWYRQAAGRGLQLLFYSVGIGQISSEVPQNLSASRPQDRQFILSSKKLLLSDSGFYLCAWSVGGLGQFEQYFGPGTRLTVT.

The chain carries TRBV12-3 or TRBV12-4 and TRBJ1-1, with D hard to call. This CDR3 region has 12 residues. V was trimmed by 5 bases and J by 1 base, leaving 5 bases between them. The CDR3 DNA reads TGTGCCAGCAGTGACCGGAACACTGAAGCTTTCTTT. Translated: CASSDRNTEAFF.

This clonotype has just a few counts. V usage is TRBV19 and J usage is TRBJ1-2; D gene uncertain. Germline V gene data show CDR1 as LNHDA and CDR2 as SQIVND (reference sequence). V was cut by 3 bases and J by 3 bases, with 11 bases left in between. This CDR3 spans 14 amino acids. Here the CDR3 DNA reads TGTGCCAGTAGTATCATGGCGAGGGACTATGGCTACACCTTC. Protein product: CASSIMARDYGYTF.

This clonotype was counted between two and nine times. The chain combines TRBV7-9 with TRBJ2-7, with 14 bases matching TRBD2. Looked up from germline, CDR1 is SEHNR and CDR2 is FQNEAQ (reference sequence). There are 15 residues in the CDR3. V shed 4 bases, J shed 5 bases, and the junction held 4 bases outside the gene matches. The CDR3, as DNA: TGTGCCAGCAGCTCCATGGGACTAGCGGGAGACGAGCAGTACTTC. It is translated as CASSSMGLAGDEQYF.

V usage is TRBV11-2 and J usage is TRBJ2-1; D unclear. In germline, CDR1 is SGHAT, CDR2 FQNNGV. Trimming took off 0 bases at V and 6 bases at J, with 9 bases between the two ends. The CDR3 totals 14 residues. For the CDR3, the DNA is TGTGCCAGCAGCTTAGATCACGTAGCCAATGAGCAGTTCTTC. Translating it yields CASSLDHVANEQFF.

The chain carries TRBV4-1 and TRBJ2-7; perhaps TRBD2 as D (5 bases). This CDR3 region has 16 residues. Germline V gene lookup returns CDR1 MGHRA and CDR2 YSYEKL. Trimming stripped 0 bases from V and 7 bases from J, with 19 bases between. The CDR3 DNA follows: TGCGCCAGCAGCCAAGATCTCCGCGGGTACTTGGGGGAGCAGTACTTC. Amino acids: CASSQDLRGYLGEQYF.

This chain connects TRBV5-1 to TRBJ1-6, with a possible D match to TRBD1 (5 bases). Germline V lookup: CDR1 SGHRS, CDR2 YFSETQ. The germline V and J ends were trimmed by 4 bases and 8 bases, with 19 bases remaining between them. The CDR3 extends over 16 amino acids. This CDR3 is CASSVNPQGLDSPLHF. The CDR3 DNA reads as TGCGCCAGCAGCGTGAATCCTCAGGGTCTGGATTCACCCCTCCACTTT.

This chain joins TRBV20-1 and TRBJ2-1; a possible D gene is TRBD2 (7 bases). Germline V gene sequence: CDR1 DFQATT, CDR2 SNEGSKA (reference sequence). With 3 bases removed from V and 7 bases from J, the gap between germline ends came to 19 bases. The CDR3 runs to 15 residues. The CDR3 bases are TGCAGTGCTAGGCGACTAGGGGGGGATCGGAATGAGCAGTTCTTC. This gives the protein CSARRLGGDRNEQFF.

V gene TRBV20-1 combines with J gene TRBJ2-1; tentative D call: TRBD2 (6 bases). Germline V gene data show CDR1 as DFQATT and CDR2 as SNEGSKA (reference sequence). This CDR3 comprises 17 residues. Between the trimmed V and J ends, which lost 0 bases and 5 bases, there was a span of 20 bases. The DNA of the CDR3 is TGCAGTGCTAGAGATAGAGCCGACTGGGGCGGGAACAATGAGCAGTTCTTC. Amino acid sequence: CSARDRADWGGNNEQFF.

This clonotype showed up just a few times. The gene calls are TRBV7-2 and TRBJ1-2, with TRBD1 identical over 7 bases. The CDR3 loop spans 13 amino acids. Germline V gene lookup returns CDR1 SGHTA and CDR2 FQGNSA. J lost 8 bases, V lost 5 bases, and 8 bases had no gene match. The CDR3 region is CASSRGRITGYTF. CDR3 DNA: TGTGCCAGCAGCAGGGGGCGGATTACGGGCTACACCTTC.

The V and J genes are TRBV9 and TRBJ2-1, with no clear D. This CDR3 is 16 amino acids long. With 0 bases removed from V and 0 bases from J, the gap between germline ends came to 10 bases. Germline CDR1 is SGDLS and CDR2 is YYNGEE. Written as DNA, the CDR3 is TGTGCCAGCAGCGTAGGTCCAGAAAGCTCCTACAATGAGCAGTTCTTC. It codes for CASSVGPESSYNEQFF.

The rearrangement joins TRBV20-1 to TRBJ2-3, with 7 positions matching TRBD2. The junction had 11 bases not matched to a gene; V was cut back by 5 bases and J by 3 bases. From germline, CDR1 is DFQATT and CDR2 SNEGSKA (reference sequence). This CDR3 is built from 15 residues. The CDR3 reads CSAYTPSGRTDTQYF. The CDR3 DNA is TGCAGTGCTTATACTCCTAGCGGTAGGACAGATACGCAGTATTTT.

The V and J genes are TRBV10-2 and TRBJ2-2; TRBD2 matches at 7 bases. The CDR3 length is 16 residues. Germline CDR1 and CDR2: WSHSY and SAAADI. V lost 7 bases and J lost 4; bases outside the gene matches: 12. CDR3: CASTKNGLVGTGELFF. The CDR3 nucleotides are TGCGCCAGCACTAAAAATGGACTAGTAGGCACCGGGGAGCTGTTTTTT.